Reported below is one T cell receptor beta chain. The specificity of this receptor is unknown. No per-base quality is available; no much larger clone lies one base away. This record comes from a study of identical twins (dated by TCRdb to the mid-2010s). With regard to the full study: The study deep-sequenced TCR alpha and beta repertoires from monozygotic twins, unrelated adults of various ages and cord blood to test whether fetal clonotypes persist. To rule out contamination, replicate twin experiments were performed at different times with different library preparation protocols.

Its CDR3 holds 18 amino acids, cysteine through phenylalanine. The entry retains the CDR3 DNA only, 54 bases that are in frame from base 1. The germline V gene sets CDR1 to SGHRS and CDR2 to YFSETQ. Germline trimming amounts to 0 bases on V and 0 bases on J, with 6 as the count of junction bases outside the gene matches. General conclusions and limits of the study: Because the same donors could not be followed over many years, the conclusions depended on cross-sectional statistical analysis. Excess twin sharing in beta out-of-frame sequences was weaker because fewer shared sequences lowered the signal-to-noise ratio. Abundant cord blood beta clonotypes had fewer insertions, young adult naive repertoires showed a similar but weaker trend, and memory repertoires showed no such trend. Compared with coincidental sharing between unrelated individuals, out-of-frame TCR alpha sequences shared between twins showed an excess of sequences with low generation probability. In monozygotic twins, out-of-frame TCR alpha sharing was systematically underestimated by recombination models, although the models agreed with sharing between unrelated individuals. Zero-insertion analyses could be partly confounded by invariant T cells such as MAIT and iNKT, although diverse VJ usage argued against such confounding for most clonotypes.

The library was built by means of 5' RACE. Instrument on record: Illumina HiSeq 2000. A universal primer binding site was introduced by template switching, and a unique molecular identifier was present in the final cDNA, enabling accurate counting of TCR cDNA molecules. Specific primers in the conserved constant-segment region were used to synthesize first-strand cDNA for the TCR alpha and beta chains. Each cDNA library was double barcoded, with a SMART-Mk sample barcode plus Illumina barcodes, to control for contamination. TruSeq adapter sequences and Illumina sample barcodes were added in two successive PCR steps. The TCR alpha and beta cDNA libraries were sequenced on the Illumina HiSeq platform using custom primers. In the authors' own workflow: MiGEC was used to process raw reads and extract unique molecular identifiers, and MiXCR was used to find CDR3 positions. For each individual, recombination models were inferred using an EM algorithm with the repgenHMM and IGoR tools. The tcR package in R was used for shared clonotype analysis, with sharing normalized by the product of cloneset sizes. To study raw recombination without the effects of thymic and clonal selection, out-of-frame nonproductive sequences were analyzed. TCRdb cleaned the public reads at Q25 with fastp, built clones with MiXCR and kept in-frame beta chains. For every CDR3 protein sequence, its rows merge into one entry that carries the most common genes and DNA. For this entry, the V and J calls and clone size follow TCRdb and not the study's own pipeline. The table for this sample lists approximately 590,000 distinct CDR3 sequences; approximately 10% of them were counted only once. The ten most abundant clones make up roughly 3% of the sample.

Only healthy Caucasian donors were included. Three pairs of female monozygotic twins, all aged about 18 to 30 years, were included in the twin cohort. Peripheral blood mononuclear cells were used as the source from which RNA for TCR libraries was isolated. Another study also made use of these data, one on yellow fever vaccine responses in identical twins. As that second study puts it: The authors reported that the T cell response to vaccination in identical twins appeared partly convergent and partly personalized. In the study, vaccine-responding T cell clones were precisely tracked in identical twins.

The sequenced sample consisted of PBMCs. This receptor was obtained from a woman between 18 and 29 years old in good health. This chain joins TRBV5-1 to TRBJ2-6; 7 nucleotides in the junction match TRBD1. At the DNA level, the sequence is TGCGCCAGCAGCTTGGGGGACAGAGTAATCTCTGGGGCCAACGTCCTGACTTTC. Its translation reads: CASSLGDRVISGANVLTF.